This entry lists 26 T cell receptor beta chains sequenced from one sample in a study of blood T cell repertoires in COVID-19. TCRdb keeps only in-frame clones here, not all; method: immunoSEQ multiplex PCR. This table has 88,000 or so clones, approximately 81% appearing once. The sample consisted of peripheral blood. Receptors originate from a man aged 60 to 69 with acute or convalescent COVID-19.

The CDR3 spells CASSIVFGTGVVSPLHF. CDR3 sequence (DNA): TGTGCCAGTAGTATAGTTTTTGGAACAGGGGTGGTGTCACCCCTCCACTTT. The chain combines TRBV19 with TRBJ1-6, with 7 bases fitting TRBD1. V trimming: 1 base; J trimming: 10 bases; junction bases outside the gene matches: 13. The CDR3 covers 17 residues. Germline V gene lookup returns CDR1 LNHDA and CDR2 SQIVND (reference sequence).

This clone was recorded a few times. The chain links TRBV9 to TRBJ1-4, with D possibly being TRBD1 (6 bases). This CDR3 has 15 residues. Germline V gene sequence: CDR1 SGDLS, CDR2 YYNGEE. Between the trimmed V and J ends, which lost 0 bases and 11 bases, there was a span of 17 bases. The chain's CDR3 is CASSVAPAGEGKLFF. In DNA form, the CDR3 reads TGTGCCAGCAGCGTAGCCCCGGCAGGGGAGGGGAAACTGTTTTTT.

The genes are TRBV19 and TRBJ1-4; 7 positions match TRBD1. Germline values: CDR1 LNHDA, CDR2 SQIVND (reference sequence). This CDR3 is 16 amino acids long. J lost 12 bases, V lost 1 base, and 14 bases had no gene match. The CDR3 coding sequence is TGTGCCAGTAGTATAGGGGCCAGGGGGACACATAGAGAACTGTTTTTT. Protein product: CASSIGARGTHRELFF.

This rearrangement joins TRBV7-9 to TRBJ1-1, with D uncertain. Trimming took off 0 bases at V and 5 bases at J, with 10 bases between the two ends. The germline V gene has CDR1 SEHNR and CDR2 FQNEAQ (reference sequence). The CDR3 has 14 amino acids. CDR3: CASSLALVSTEAFF. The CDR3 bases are TGTGCCAGCAGCTTAGCGCTAGTGTCGACTGAAGCTTTCTTT.

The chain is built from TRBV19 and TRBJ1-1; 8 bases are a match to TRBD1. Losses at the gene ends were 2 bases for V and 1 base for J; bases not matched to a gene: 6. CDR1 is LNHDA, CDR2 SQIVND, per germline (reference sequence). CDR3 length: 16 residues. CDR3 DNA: TGTGCCAGTAGTATACCGCCACAGGGGGGGAACACTGAAGCTTTCTTT. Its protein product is CASSIPPQGGNTEAFF. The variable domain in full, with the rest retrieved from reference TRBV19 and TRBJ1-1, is DGGITQSPKYLFRKEGQNVTLSCEQNLNHDAMYWYRQDPGQGLRLIYYSQIVNDFQKGDIAEGYSVSREKKESFPLTVTSAQKNPTAFYLCASSIPPQGGNTEAFFGQGTRLTVV.

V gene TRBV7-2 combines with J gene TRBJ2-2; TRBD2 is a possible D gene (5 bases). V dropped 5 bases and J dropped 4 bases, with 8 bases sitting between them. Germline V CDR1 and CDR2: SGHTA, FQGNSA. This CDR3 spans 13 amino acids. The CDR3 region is CASSGGRTGELFF. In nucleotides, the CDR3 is TGTGCCAGCAGCGGCGGGCGCACCGGGGAGCTGTTTTTT.

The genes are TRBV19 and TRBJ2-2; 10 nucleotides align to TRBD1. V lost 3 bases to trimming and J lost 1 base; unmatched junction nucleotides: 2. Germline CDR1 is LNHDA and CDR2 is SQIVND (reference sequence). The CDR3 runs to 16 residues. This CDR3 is CASSIRTGGNTGELFF. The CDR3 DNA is TGTGCCAGTAGTATCCGGACAGGGGGGAACACCGGGGAGCTGTTTTTT. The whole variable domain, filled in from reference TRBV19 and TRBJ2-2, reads DGGITQSPKYLFRKEGQNVTLSCEQNLNHDAMYWYRQDPGQGLRLIYYSQIVNDFQKGDIAEGYSVSREKKESFPLTVTSAQKNPTAFYLCASSIRTGGNTGELFFGEGSRLTVL.

CDR3 in amino acids: CASSDGQGNTEAFF. CDR3 in DNA: TGTGCCAGCAGCGACGGACAGGGGAACACTGAAGCTTTCTTT. The chain joins TRBV3-1 (or the pseudogene TRBV3-2) to TRBJ1-1, with 8 bases matching TRBD1. The CDR3 is made up of 14 amino acids. CDR1 is LGHDT, CDR2 YNNKEL, per germline (reference sequence). Unmatched junction bases numbered 3, after V lost 5 bases and J lost 1 base.

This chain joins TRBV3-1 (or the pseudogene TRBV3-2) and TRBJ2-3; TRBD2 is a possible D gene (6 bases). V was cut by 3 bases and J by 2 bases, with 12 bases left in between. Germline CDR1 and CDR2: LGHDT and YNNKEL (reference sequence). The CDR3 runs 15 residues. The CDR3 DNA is TGTGCCAGCAGCCACCGCGGGGAAACCACAGATACGCAGTATTTT. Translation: CASSHRGETTDTQYF.

The CDR3 spells CASGLAGTYEQYF. CDR3 DNA sequence: TGTGCCAGCGGGCTAGCGGGAACCTACGAGCAGTACTTC. This chain links TRBV6-5 with TRBJ2-7, with 9 bases lining up with TRBD2. Trimming cost V 8 bases and J 2 bases; bases outside gene matches: 4. CDR1 is MNHEY, CDR2 SVGAGI, per germline. The CDR3 has 13 residues.

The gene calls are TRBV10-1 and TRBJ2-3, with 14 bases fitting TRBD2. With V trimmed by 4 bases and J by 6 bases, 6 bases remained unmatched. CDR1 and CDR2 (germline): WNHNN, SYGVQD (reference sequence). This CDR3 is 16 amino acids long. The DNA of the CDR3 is TGCGCCAGCAGTGCTGGGACTAGCGGGAGAAGGGATACGCAGTATTTT. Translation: CASSAGTSGRRDTQYF.

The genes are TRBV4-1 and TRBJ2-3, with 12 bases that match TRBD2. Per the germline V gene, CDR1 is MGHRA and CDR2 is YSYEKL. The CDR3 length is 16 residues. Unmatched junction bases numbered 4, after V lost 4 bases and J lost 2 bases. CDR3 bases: TGCGCCAGCAGCCTCGGACTAGCGGGACCCACAGATACGCAGTATTTT. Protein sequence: CASSLGLAGPTDTQYF.

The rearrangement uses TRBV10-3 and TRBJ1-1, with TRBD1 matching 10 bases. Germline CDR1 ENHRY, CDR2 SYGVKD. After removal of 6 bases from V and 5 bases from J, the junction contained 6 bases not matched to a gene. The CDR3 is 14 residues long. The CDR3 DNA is TGTGCCATCAGCCAGAAGGACAGGGGGACTGAAGCTTTCTTT. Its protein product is CAISQKDRGTEAFF.

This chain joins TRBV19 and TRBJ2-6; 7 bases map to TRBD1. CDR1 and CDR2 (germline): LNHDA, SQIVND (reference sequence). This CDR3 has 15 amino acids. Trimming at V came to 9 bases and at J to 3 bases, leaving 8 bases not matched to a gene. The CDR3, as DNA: TGTGCCAGCCAGAGACAGGGCTTTGGGGCCAACGTCCTGACTTTC. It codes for CASQRQGFGANVLTF.

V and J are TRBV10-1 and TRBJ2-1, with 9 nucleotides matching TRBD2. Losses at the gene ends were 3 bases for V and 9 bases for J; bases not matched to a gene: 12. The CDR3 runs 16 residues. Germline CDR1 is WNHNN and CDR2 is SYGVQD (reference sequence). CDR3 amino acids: CASSDRAGGGRIEQFF. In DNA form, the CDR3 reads TGCGCCAGCAGTGACCGCGCGGGAGGGGGGCGTATTGAGCAGTTCTTC.

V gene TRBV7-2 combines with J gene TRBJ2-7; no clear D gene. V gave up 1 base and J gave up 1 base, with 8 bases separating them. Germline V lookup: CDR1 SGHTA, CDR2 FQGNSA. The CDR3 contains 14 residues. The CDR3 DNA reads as TGTGCCAGCAGCTTAGGGTCACGGTCCTACGAGCAGTACTTC. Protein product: CASSLGSRSYEQYF. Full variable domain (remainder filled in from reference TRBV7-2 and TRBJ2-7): GAGVSQSPSNKVTEKGKDVELRCDPISGHTALYWYRQSLGQGLEFLIYFQGNSAPDKSGLPSDRFSAERTGGSVSTLTIQRTQQEDSAVYLCASSLGSRSYEQYFGPGTRLTVT.

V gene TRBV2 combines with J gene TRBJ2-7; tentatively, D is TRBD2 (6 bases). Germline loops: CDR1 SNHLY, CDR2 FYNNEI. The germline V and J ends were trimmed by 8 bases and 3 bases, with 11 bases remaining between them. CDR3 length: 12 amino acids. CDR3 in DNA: TGTGCCAGCTCGGGCGGGATCTACGAGCAGTACTTC. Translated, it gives CASSGGIYEQYF.

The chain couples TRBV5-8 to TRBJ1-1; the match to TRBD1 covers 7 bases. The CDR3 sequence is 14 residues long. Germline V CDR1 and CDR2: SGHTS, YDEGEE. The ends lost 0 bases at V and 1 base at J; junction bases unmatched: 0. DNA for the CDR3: TGTGCCAGCAGCTTGGACAGGGGGAACACTGAAGCTTTCTTT. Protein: CASSLDRGNTEAFF.

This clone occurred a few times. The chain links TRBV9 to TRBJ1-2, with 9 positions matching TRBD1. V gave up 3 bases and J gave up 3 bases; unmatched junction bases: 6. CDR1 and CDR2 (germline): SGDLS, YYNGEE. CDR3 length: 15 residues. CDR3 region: CASSGWTGADYGYTF. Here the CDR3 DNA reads TGTGCCAGCAGCGGATGGACAGGGGCGGACTATGGCTACACCTTC.

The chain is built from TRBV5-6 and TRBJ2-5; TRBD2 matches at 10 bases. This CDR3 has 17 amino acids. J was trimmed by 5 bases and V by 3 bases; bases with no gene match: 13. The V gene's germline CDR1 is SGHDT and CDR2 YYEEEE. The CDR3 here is CASSSPRLAGAYETQYF. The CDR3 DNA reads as TGTGCCAGCAGCTCGCCGCGGCTAGCGGGAGCCTACGAGACCCAGTACTTC.

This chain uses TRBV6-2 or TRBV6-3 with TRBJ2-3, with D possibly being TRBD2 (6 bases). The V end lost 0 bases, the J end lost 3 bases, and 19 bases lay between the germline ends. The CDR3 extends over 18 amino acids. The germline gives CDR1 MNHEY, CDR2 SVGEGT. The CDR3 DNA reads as TGTGCCAGCAGTTACTCGCTCGAGAGTCTGGAGGGAACAGATACGCAGTATTTT. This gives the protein CASSYSLESLEGTDTQYF.

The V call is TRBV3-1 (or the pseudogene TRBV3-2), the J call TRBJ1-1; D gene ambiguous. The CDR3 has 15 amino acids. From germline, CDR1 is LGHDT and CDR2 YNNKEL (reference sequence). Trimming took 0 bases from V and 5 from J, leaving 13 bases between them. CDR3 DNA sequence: TGTGCCAGCAGCCAAGACTACCGGGGTCGGACTGAAGCTTTCTTT. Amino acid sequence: CASSQDYRGRTEAFF.

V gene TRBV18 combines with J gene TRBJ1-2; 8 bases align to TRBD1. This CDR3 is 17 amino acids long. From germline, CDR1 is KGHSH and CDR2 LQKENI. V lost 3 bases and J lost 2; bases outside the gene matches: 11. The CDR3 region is CASSPITGQGGNYGYTF. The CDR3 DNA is TGTGCCAGCTCACCGATAACTGGACAGGGTGGAAACTATGGCTACACCTTC. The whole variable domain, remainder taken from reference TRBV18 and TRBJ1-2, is NAGVMQNPRHLVRRRGQEARLRCSPMKGHSHVYWYRQLPEEGLKFMVYLQKENIIDESGMPKERFSAEFPKEGPSILRIQQVVRGDSAAYFCASSPITGQGGNYGYTFGSGTRLTVV.

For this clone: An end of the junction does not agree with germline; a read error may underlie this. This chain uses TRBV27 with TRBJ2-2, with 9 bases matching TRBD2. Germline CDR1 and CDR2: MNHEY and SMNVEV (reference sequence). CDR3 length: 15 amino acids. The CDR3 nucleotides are TGTGCCACCAGTGGACTAGCGCTAAACACCGGGGAGCTGTTTTTT. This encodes CATSGLALNTGELFF.

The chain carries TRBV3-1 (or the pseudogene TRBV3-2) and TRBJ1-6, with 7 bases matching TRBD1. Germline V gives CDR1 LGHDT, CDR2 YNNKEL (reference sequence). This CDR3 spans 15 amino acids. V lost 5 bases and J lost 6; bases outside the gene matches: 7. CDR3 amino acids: CASSSLTGPNSPLHF. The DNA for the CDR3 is TGTGCCAGCAGCAGTCTGACAGGGCCTAATTCACCCCTCCACTTT.

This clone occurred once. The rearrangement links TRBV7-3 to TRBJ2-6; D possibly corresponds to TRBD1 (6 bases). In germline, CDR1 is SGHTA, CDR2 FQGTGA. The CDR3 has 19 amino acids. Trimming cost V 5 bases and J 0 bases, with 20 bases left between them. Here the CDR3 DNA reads TGTGCCAGCAGCGCTACCCCAGGGGCCCCGATCTCTGGGGCCAACGTCCTGACTTTC. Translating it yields CASSATPGAPISGANVLTF.